The clone carrying this T cell receptor (beta chain) came up a few times. The target antigen is unknown. This sample was included in a study of blood T cells in healthy people across ages. Overall study findings and caveats: Unsorted PBMCs prevented conclusive naive versus antigen-experienced comparison. Measured against age, TCR beta diversity per million T cells decreased in a roughly linear manner.

Approximately 10 milliliters of peripheral blood were drawn from each donor into EDTA-treated tubes. Germline V lookup: CDR1 SGHTA, CDR2 FQGNSA. CDR3 length: 13 amino acids. Deletions cut 5 bases from V and 4 bases from J, with 8 bases between. Sample-barcoded 5' priming and a J-beta primer mix drove a second PCR of roughly 6 to 12 cycles. MiXCR was run by TCRdb on the 5' RACE reads, yielding one entry per CDR3 protein. The table has 1.5 million to 2 million distinct CDR3 sequences, around half seen once. This sequence originates from a woman between 35 and 50 years old in good health. What was sequenced was blood. The chain uses TRBV7-2 and TRBJ2-2; D may be TRBD1 or TRBD2 (5 bases each). The CDR3 DNA reads TGTGCCAGCAGCCGGGACCCCACCGGGGAGCTGTTTTTT. Its protein is CASSRDPTGELFF. The full variable domain, completed using reference TRBV7-2 and TRBJ2-2, is GAGVSQSPSNKVTEKGKDVELRCDPISGHTALYWYRQSLGQGLEFLIYFQGNSAPDKSGLPSDRFSAERTGGSVSTLTIQRTQQEDSAVYLCASSRDPTGELFFGEGSRLTVL.